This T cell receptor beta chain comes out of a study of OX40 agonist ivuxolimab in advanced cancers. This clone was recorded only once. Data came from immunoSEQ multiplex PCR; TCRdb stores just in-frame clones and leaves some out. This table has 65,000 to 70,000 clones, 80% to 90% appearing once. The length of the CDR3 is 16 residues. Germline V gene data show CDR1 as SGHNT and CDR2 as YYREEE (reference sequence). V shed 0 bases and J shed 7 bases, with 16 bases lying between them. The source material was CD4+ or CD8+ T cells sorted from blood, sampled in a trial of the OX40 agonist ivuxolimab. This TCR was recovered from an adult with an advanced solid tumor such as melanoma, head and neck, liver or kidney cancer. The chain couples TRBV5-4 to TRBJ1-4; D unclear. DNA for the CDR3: TGTGCCAGCAGCTTGGGGGATGCGCGTCTCGGTGAAAAACTGTTTTTT. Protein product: CASSLGDARLGEKLFF.